This entry features one T cell receptor beta chain sequence. The table came from immunoSEQ multiplex PCR; TCRdb's copy has only in-frame clones and leaves some out. The sample comprises 720,000 or so clones, roughly 85% of which are singletons, and more than 0.008% rests with the top ten. V gave up 4 bases and J gave up 5 bases; unmatched junction bases: 5. Germline loops: CDR1 SGHNT, CDR2 YYREEE (reference sequence). This CDR3 comprises 15 residues. This entry belongs to a study of shared T cell receptors in the human thymus. The same data also contributed to another study, on human thymus T cells. This second report adds: Donation came from healthy Finnish infants having corrective surgery for congenital heart defects.

This clonotype originated in a girl less than two years old with a congenital heart defect. V is TRBV5-4 and J is TRBJ1-6, with 8 bases identical to TRBD1. The sample comprised thymocytes. In nucleotides, the CDR3 is TGTGCCAGCAGCCGGACAGGGATCGATAATTCACCCCTCCACTTT. Protein sequence: CASSRTGIDNSPLHF.